The next 13 T cell receptor beta chains were all read from a single sample in a study of CD8 T cells in Susac syndrome. After extraction with the RNeasy kit, roughly 0.5 to 1 ug of the RNA was reverse transcribed using random hexamers. TCRdb called the immunoSEQ multiplex PCR reads again in MiXCR, with one record for every CDR3 protein. This table holds about 210,000 distinct CDR3 sequences, about 94% found once. Sample: CD4+ T cells from PBMCs. The receptor set was obtained from a human donor with Susac syndrome.

The genes are TRBV20-1 and TRBJ2-1; 12 bases agree with TRBD2. Germline values: CDR1 DFQATT, CDR2 SNEGSKA (reference sequence). The CDR3 runs to 16 residues. The CDR3: CSGGLAGLRSYNEQFF. The CDR3 DNA reads TGCAGCGGCGGACTAGCGGGGCTTCGCTCCTACAATGAGCAGTTCTTC.

V is TRBV7-3 and J is TRBJ2-3, with D maybe TRBD2 (6 bases). The ends were cut back, 5 bases at V and 6 bases at J, with 18 bases in the middle. The V gene's germline CDR1 is SGHTA and CDR2 FQGTGA. The CDR3 has 15 residues. CDR3 sequence reads: CASSREGRGWDTQYF. CDR3 nucleotides: TGTGCCAGCAGCCGTGAGGGGCGGGGTTGGGATACGCAGTATTTT.

The chain couples TRBV20-1 to TRBJ2-7; D is undetermined. CDR1 is DFQATT, CDR2 SNEGSKA, per germline (reference sequence). V was pared by 1 base and J by 1 base, with 11 bases between. This CDR3 comprises 14 residues. The CDR3 loop reads CSARAPPGSYEQYF. The CDR3 DNA reads TGCAGTGCTAGAGCTCCCCCCGGGTCCTACGAGCAGTACTTC.

The chain carries TRBV28 and TRBJ2-2; D ambiguous. This CDR3 has 14 amino acids. CDR1 is MDHEN and CDR2 is SYDVKM in the germline V gene. Trimming cost V 6 bases and J 1 base, with 9 bases left between them. CDR3 loop: CASRADMNTGELFF. The CDR3 bases are TGTGCCAGCAGGGCAGATATGAACACCGGGGAGCTGTTTTTT.

This clonotype has just a few counts. Here the CDR3 reads CASSQDPTDTQYF. In DNA form, the CDR3 reads TGTGCCAGCAGCCAAGATCCCACAGATACGCAGTATTTT. The chain carries TRBV3-1 and TRBJ2-3; D unclear. Looked up from germline, CDR1 is LGHDT and CDR2 is YNNKEL (reference sequence). The V and J ends lost 0 bases and 2 bases respectively, with 3 bases between them. The CDR3 has 13 amino acids.

The chain couples TRBV7-8 to TRBJ2-6; no reliable D call. CDR3 length: 14 residues. V shed 4 bases and J shed 3 bases, with 7 bases lying between them. Per the germline V gene, CDR1 is SGHVS and CDR2 is FQNEAQ. CDR3 residues: CASSSSGGANVLTF. For the CDR3, the DNA is TGTGCCAGCAGCTCCTCCGGTGGGGCCAACGTCCTGACTTTC.

The J gene is TRBJ2-2, the V gene TRBV5-4, with 9 nucleotides matching TRBD1. The CDR3 runs to 16 residues. The V segment lost 4 bases and the J segment 5 bases; nucleotides outside the gene matches: 9. CDR1 is SGHNT and CDR2 is YYREEE in the germline V gene (reference sequence). CDR3 coding DNA: TGTGCCAGCAGCCCTCCGGGACAGGGAATTACCGGGGAGCTGTTTTTT. As protein: CASSPPGQGITGELFF. The full variable domain, completed using reference TRBV5-4 and TRBJ2-2, is ETGVTQSPTHLIKTRGQQVTLRCSSQSGHNTVSWYQQALGQGPQFIFQYYREEENGRGNFPPRFSGLQFPNYSSELNVNALELDDSALYLCASSPPGQGITGELFFGEGSRLTVL.

The rearrangement joins TRBV11-2 to TRBJ1-5; D gene ambiguous. Germline V gene data show CDR1 as SGHAT and CDR2 as FQNNGV. The V gene lost 0 bases and the J gene lost 9 bases, with 9 bases spanning the gap. The CDR3 consists of 13 residues. The CDR3 loop reads CASSLDTPGPQHF. The CDR3 region has the DNA TGTGCCAGCAGCTTAGATACGCCTGGGCCCCAGCATTTT.

V gene TRBV20-1 combines with J gene TRBJ1-1; perhaps TRBD1 as D (5 bases). The V gene's germline CDR1 is DFQATT and CDR2 SNEGSKA (reference sequence). The CDR3 runs to 16 residues. V was clipped by 1 base and J by 0 bases, with 15 bases between them. The CDR3 loop reads CSARAGAEVMNTEAFF. CDR3 nucleotides: TGCAGTGCTAGAGCCGGGGCTGAGGTGATGAACACTGAAGCTTTCTTT.

This chain joins TRBV2 and TRBJ2-7; TRBD1 is a possible D gene (6 bases). This CDR3 is 14 amino acids long. V lost 7 bases to trimming and J lost 0 bases, with 13 bases between them. CDR1 and CDR2 from the germline V gene are SNHLY and FYNNEI. The CDR3 here is CASTPMDSSYEQYF. The CDR3 DNA reads as TGTGCCAGCACCCCCATGGACAGCTCCTACGAGCAGTACTTC. Using reference TRBV2 and TRBJ2-7 for the parts outside the CDR3, the full variable domain is EPEVTQTPSHQVTQMGQEVILRCVPISNHLYFYWYRQILGQKVEFLVSFYNNEISEKSEIFDDQFSVERPDGSNFTLKIRSTKLEDSAMYFCASTPMDSSYEQYFGPGTRLTVT.

This chain uses TRBV28 with TRBJ1-5; D uncertain. This CDR3 has 14 amino acids. Germline CDR1 MDHEN, CDR2 SYDVKM. With 6 bases removed from V and 1 base from J, the gap between germline ends came to 10 bases. CDR3 coding DNA: TGTGCCAGCAGCTGGACTGGGAGCAATCAGCCCCAGCATTTT. The encoded protein is CASSWTGSNQPQHF.

V is TRBV12-3 or TRBV12-4 and J is TRBJ2-5, with 8 bases that match TRBD1. Trimming removed 6 bases from V and 5 bases from J; junction bases left unmatched: 20. The CDR3 runs 18 residues. The CDR3 is CASRPTGVGPGRAETQYF. The CDR3 DNA sequence: TGTGCCAGCAGGCCGACAGGGGTGGGGCCGGGTCGGGCTGAGACCCAGTACTTC.

V is TRBV24-1 and J is TRBJ2-3; D is possibly TRBD2 (7 bases). V lost 3 bases and J 0 bases, leaving 9 bases between the germline ends. Germline lookup yields CDR1 KGHDR and CDR2 SFDVKD. The CDR3 totals 15 residues. CDR3 DNA sequence: TGTGCCACCAGTGATAGGGGGGGGAGCACAGATACGCAGTATTTT. This codes for CATSDRGGSTDTQYF.